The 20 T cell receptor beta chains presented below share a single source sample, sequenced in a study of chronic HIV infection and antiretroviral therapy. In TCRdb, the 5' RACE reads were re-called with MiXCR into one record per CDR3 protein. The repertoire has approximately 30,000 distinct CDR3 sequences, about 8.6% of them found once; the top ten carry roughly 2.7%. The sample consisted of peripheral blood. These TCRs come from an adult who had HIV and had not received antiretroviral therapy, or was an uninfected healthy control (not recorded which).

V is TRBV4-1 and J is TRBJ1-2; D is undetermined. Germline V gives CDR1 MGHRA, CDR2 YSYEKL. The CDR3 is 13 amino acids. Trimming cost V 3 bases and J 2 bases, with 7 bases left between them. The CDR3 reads CASSQSTNYGYTF. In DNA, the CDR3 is TGCGCCAGCAGCCAGTCGACAAACTATGGCTACACCTTC.

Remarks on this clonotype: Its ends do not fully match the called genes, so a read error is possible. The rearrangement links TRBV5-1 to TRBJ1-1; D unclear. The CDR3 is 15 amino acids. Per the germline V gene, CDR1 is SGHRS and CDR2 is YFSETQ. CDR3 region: CASSPETVLGTEAFF. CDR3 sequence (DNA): TGCGCCAGCAGCCCCGAGACCGTCCTAGGCACTGAGGCTTTCTTT.

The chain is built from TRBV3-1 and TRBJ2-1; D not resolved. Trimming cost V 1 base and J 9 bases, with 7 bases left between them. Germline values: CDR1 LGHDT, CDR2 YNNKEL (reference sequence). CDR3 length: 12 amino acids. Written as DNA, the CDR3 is TGTGCCAGCAGCCAAGGCTCCAGTGAGCAGTTCTTC. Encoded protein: CASSQGSSEQFF.

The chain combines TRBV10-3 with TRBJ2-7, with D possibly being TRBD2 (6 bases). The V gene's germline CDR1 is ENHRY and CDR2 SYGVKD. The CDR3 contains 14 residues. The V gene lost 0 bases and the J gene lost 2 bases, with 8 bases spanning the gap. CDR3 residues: CAISESAGTYEQYF. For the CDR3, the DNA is TGTGCCATCAGTGAGTCTGCGGGGACCTACGAGCAGTACTTC.

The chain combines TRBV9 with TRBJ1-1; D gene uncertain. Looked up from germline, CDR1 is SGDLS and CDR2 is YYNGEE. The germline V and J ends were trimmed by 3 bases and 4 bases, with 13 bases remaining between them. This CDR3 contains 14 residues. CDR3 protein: CASSGPGKGTEAFF. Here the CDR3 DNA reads TGTGCCAGCAGCGGACCCGGGAAGGGCACTGAAGCTTTCTTT.

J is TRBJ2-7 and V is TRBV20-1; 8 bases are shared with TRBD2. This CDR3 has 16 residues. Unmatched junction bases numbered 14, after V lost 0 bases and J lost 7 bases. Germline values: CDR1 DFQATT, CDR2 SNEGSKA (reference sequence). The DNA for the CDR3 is TGCAGTGCTAGAGATCCATCAGCGGGAGAAGTGGAAGAGCAGTACTTC. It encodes CSARDPSAGEVEEQYF.

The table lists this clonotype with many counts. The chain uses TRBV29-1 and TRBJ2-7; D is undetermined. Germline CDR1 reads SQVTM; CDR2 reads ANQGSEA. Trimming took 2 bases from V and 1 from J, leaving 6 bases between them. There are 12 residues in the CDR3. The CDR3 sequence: CSVETASYEQYF. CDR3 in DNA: TGCAGCGTTGAAACAGCTTCCTACGAGCAGTACTTC.

The CDR3 nucleotides are TGTGCCAGCAGTAAGGGACAGATCCAGTATGAAAAACTGTTTTTT. Residues: CASSKGQIQYEKLFF. V usage is TRBV2 and J usage is TRBJ1-4; 7 nucleotides agree with TRBD1. Per germline, CDR1 SNHLY and CDR2 FYNNEI. There are 15 residues in the CDR3. V dropped 5 bases and J dropped 6; count of bases not matched to a gene: 9.

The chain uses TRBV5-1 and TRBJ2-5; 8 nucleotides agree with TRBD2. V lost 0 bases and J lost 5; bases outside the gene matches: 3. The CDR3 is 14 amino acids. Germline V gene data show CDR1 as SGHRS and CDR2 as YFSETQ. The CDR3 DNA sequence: TGCGCCAGCAGCTTGGGACTAGCGAGGGAGACCCAGTACTTC. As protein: CASSLGLARETQYF.

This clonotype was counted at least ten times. The CDR3 is CASSLDSWQNIQYF. DNA for the CDR3: TGTGCCAGCAGCCTCGACAGCTGGCAAAACATTCAGTACTTC. V usage is TRBV7-9 and J usage is TRBJ2-4; weak D call: TRBD1 (5 bases). The CDR3 length is 14 residues. V was shortened by 5 bases and J by 5 bases, with 13 bases between the two germline ends. The germline V gene encodes CDR1 SEHNR and CDR2 FQNEAQ (reference sequence).

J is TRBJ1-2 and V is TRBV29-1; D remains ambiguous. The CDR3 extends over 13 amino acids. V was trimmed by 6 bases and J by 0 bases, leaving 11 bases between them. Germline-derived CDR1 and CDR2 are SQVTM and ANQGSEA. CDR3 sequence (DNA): TGCAGCGTCGGACGGGGAGCTAACTATGGCTACACCTTC. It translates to CSVGRGANYGYTF.

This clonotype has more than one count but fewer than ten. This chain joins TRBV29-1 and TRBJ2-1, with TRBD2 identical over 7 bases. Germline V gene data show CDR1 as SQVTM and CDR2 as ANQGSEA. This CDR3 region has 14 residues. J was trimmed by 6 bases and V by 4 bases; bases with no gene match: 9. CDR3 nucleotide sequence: TGCAGCGTTGTTGGCCTAGCGGAGCGCAATGAGCAGTTCTTC. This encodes CSVVGLAERNEQFF.

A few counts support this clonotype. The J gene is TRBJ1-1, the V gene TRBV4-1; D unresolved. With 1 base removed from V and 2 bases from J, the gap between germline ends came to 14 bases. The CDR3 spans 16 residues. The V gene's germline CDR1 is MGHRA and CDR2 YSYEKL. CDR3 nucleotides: TGCGCCAGCAGCCAAGTTGAGGTGCCTTCAAACACTGAAGCTTTCTTT. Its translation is CASSQVEVPSNTEAFF.

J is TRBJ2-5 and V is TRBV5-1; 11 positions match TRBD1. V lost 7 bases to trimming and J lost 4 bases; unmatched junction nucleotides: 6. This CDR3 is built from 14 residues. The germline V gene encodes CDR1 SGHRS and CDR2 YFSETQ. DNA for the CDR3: TGCGCCAGCGGGGGACAGGGGGTTCTAGAGACCCAGTACTTC. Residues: CASGGQGVLETQYF.

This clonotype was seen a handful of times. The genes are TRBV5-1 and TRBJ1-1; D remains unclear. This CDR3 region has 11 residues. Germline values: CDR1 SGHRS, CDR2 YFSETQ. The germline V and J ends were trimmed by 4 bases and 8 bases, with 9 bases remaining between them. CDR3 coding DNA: TGCGCCAGCAGCCAAGGACTCGAAGCTTTCTTT. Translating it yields CASSQGLEAFF.

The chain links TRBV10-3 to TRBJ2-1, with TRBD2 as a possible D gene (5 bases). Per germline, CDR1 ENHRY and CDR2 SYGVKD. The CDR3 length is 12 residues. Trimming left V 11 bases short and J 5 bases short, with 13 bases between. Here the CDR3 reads CASEGLDNEQFF. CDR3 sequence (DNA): TGTGCCTCCGAGGGATTGGACAATGAGCAGTTCTTC.

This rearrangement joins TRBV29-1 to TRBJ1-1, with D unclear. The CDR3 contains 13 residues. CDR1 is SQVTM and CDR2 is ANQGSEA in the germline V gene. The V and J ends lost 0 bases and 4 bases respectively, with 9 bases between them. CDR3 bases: TGCAGCGTTGAAGAGCCGCGGGGCACTGAAGCTTTCTTT. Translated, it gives CSVEEPRGTEAFF.

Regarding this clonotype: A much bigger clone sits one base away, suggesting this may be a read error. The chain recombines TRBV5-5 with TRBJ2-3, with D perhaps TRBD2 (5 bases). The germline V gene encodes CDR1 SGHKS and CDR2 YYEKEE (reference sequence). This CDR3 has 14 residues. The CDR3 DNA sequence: TGTGCCAGCAGCTTGGGACCTAGCAAAGATACGCAGTATTTT. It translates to CASSLGPSKDTQYF.

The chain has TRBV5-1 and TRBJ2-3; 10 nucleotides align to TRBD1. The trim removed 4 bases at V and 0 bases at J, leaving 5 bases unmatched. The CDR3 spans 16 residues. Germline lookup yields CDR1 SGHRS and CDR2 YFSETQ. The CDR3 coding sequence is TGCGCCAGCAGCAGCCGGACAGGGGGTAGCACAGATACGCAGTATTTT. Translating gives CASSSRTGGSTDTQYF.

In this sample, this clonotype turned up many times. CDR3 sequence: CASSLRVAGGSETQYF. In DNA form, the CDR3 reads TGTGCCAGCAGCTTACGAGTAGCGGGAGGTAGTGAGACCCAGTACTTC. The chain employs TRBV11-2 and TRBJ2-5; 10 bases align to TRBD2. The V and J ends lost 2 bases and 5 bases, in that order; junction bases with no gene match: 8. Germline V gives CDR1 SGHAT, CDR2 FQNNGV. The CDR3 has 16 amino acids.